These 31 T cell receptor beta chains share one sample of origin, sequenced in a study of graft-versus-host responses after intestinal transplantation. The method was immunoSEQ multiplex PCR; TCRdb's version includes in-frame clones alone and lacks a portion of them. The sample holds about 85,000 clones, less than 90% seen once. Which antigens these TCRs recognize remains unknown. This material consisted of unstimulated CD8+ T cells sorted from spleen or lymph node cells, taken before intestinal transplant. These receptors all stem from a human donor who received an intestinal transplant.

The J gene is TRBJ2-7, the V gene TRBV7-2; the D is unclear. V dropped 5 bases and J dropped 1 base, with 6 bases sitting between them. Per germline, CDR1 SGHTA and CDR2 FQGNSA. CDR3 length: 12 amino acids. CDR3 nucleotide sequence: TGTGCCAGCAGCCCCCCGTCCTACGAGCAGTACTTC. Protein sequence: CASSPPSYEQYF.

The table lists this clone with a few counts. The V and J genes are TRBV7-9 and TRBJ2-7, with TRBD1 identical over 7 bases. This CDR3 is built from 17 residues. Trimming removed 4 bases from V and 0 bases from J; junction bases left unmatched: 12. CDR1 is SEHNR and CDR2 is FQNEAQ in the germline V gene (reference sequence). The CDR3 spells CASSCATDRPLSYEQYF. The CDR3 region has the DNA TGTGCCAGCAGCTGTGCCACGGACAGGCCCCTCTCCTACGAGCAGTACTTC.

V is TRBV5-1 and J is TRBJ2-3; 7 bases match TRBD2. The germline V gene has CDR1 SGHRS and CDR2 YFSETQ. J gave up 1 base and V 1 base, and 12 bases lay outside the gene matches. The CDR3 is 18 amino acids. The CDR3 DNA follows: TGCGCCAGCAGCTTGTTTAGCGGGTACTTCCATCGCACAGATACGCAGTATTTT. This sequence encodes CASSLFSGYFHRTDTQYF. Full variable domain (outside the CDR3, taken from reference TRBV5-1 and TRBJ2-3): KAGVTQTPRYLIKTRGQQVTLSCSPISGHRSVSWYQQTPGQGLQFLFEYFSETQRNKGNFPGRFSGRQFSNSRSEMNVSTLELGDSALYLCASSLFSGYFHRTDTQYFGPGTRLTVL.

Only one count was recorded for this clone. This chain connects TRBV11-2 to TRBJ1-4; no definite D call. V shed 2 bases and J shed 5 bases, with 18 bases lying between them. This CDR3 contains 17 residues. The germline V gene encodes CDR1 SGHAT and CDR2 FQNNGV. CDR3 DNA: TGTGCCAGCAGCTTAAAACTGATAGGGAGCAGAAATGAAAAACTGTTTTTT. Translating it yields CASSLKLIGSRNEKLFF.

This clone was detected only once. This chain connects TRBV6-5 to TRBJ2-1; 8 bases fit TRBD2. CDR1 and CDR2 from the germline V gene are MNHEY and SVGAGI. The length of the CDR3 is 14 residues. V lost 2 bases, J lost 8 bases, and 5 bases stayed unmatched. Here the CDR3 reads CASSYVSGTDEQFF. For the CDR3, the DNA is TGTGCCAGCAGTTACGTTAGCGGGACGGATGAGCAGTTCTTC.

The chain is built from TRBV10-3 and TRBJ2-3; 13 bases are a match to TRBD2. Trimming took 6 bases from V and 10 from J; bases not matched to a gene: 4. CDR1 is ENHRY and CDR2 is SYGVKD in the germline V gene. The CDR3 totals 13 residues. In DNA, the CDR3 is TGTGCCATCAGCGGACTAGCGGGAGAACCGCAGTATTTT. Translated: CAISGLAGEPQYF.

The chain links TRBV5-1 to TRBJ2-7, with D possibly called TRBD1 or TRBD2 (6 bases each). V was shortened by 5 bases and J by 0 bases, with 21 bases between the two germline ends. Per the germline V gene, CDR1 is SGHRS and CDR2 is YFSETQ. The CDR3 runs to 17 residues. CDR3 nucleotide sequence: TGCGCCAGCAGTCCCCTATTGTGGGGGGCGGACTCCTACGAGCAGTACTTC. Residues: CASSPLLWGADSYEQYF.

The chain carries TRBV12-5 and TRBJ2-2; perhaps TRBD1 as D (6 bases). Trimming took 0 bases from V and 3 from J, leaving 26 bases between them. Germline CDR1 LGHNT, CDR2 FRNRAP. The CDR3 loop spans 21 amino acids. In DNA form, the CDR3 reads TGTGCTAGTGGTTTGGTCGGTTCCAGGGGTAAGAGGGGCGTCGACACCGGGGAGCTGTTTTTT. This translates into CASGLVGSRGKRGVDTGELFF. The entire variable domain, with the rest obtained from reference TRBV12-5 and TRBJ2-2, is as follows: DARVTQTPRHKVTEMGQEVTMRCQPILGHNTVFWYRQTMMQGLELLAYFRNRAPLDDSGMPKDRFSAEMPDATLATLKIQPSEPRDSAVYFCASGLVGSRGKRGVDTGELFFGEGSRLTVL.

The chain uses TRBV28 and TRBJ1-1; a possible D gene is TRBD1 (5 bases). CDR3 length: 14 residues. Germline CDR1 is MDHEN and CDR2 is SYDVKM. V was pared by 3 bases and J by 3 bases, with 11 bases between. CDR3 DNA: TGTGCCAGCAGTTTGCGGGGACGAGACACTGAAGCTTTCTTT. Amino acids: CASSLRGRDTEAFF.

CDR3 in amino acids: CASSLLANSNEQYF. The CDR3 nucleotides read TGTGCCAGCAGTTTATTAGCCAATTCTAACGAGCAGTACTTC. V is TRBV27 and J is TRBJ2-7; D remains ambiguous. V gave up 1 base and J gave up 5 bases, with 12 bases separating them. Germline loops: CDR1 MNHEY, CDR2 SMNVEV (reference sequence). The CDR3 spans 14 residues.

This rearrangement joins TRBV29-1 to TRBJ2-1, with TRBD2 as a possible D gene (7 bases). This CDR3 has 16 residues. The germline V gene has CDR1 SQVTM and CDR2 ANQGSEA. Trimming cost V 1 base and J 7 bases, with 20 bases left between them. DNA of the CDR3: TGCAGCGTTGAAGGGCATGGCGGGGGCGTTAGTAATGAGCAGTTCTTC. This encodes CSVEGHGGGVSNEQFF.

V is TRBV4-2 and J is TRBJ1-3, with D perhaps TRBD1 (5 bases). The V end was cut by 0 bases, the J end by 3 bases, with 12 bases between. This CDR3 is built from 16 residues. The germline CDR1 and CDR2 sequences are LGHNA and YNFKEQ. This CDR3 is CASSQERGESGNTIYF. The CDR3 DNA reads as TGTGCCAGCAGCCAAGAACGGGGGGAAAGTGGAAACACCATATATTTT.

The chain links TRBV9 to TRBJ2-2, with D perhaps TRBD1 or TRBD2 (5 bases each). The CDR3 contains 18 residues. The ends were cut back, 0 bases at V and 6 bases at J, with 21 bases in the middle. Germline CDR1 SGDLS, CDR2 YYNGEE. Written as DNA, the CDR3 is TGTGCCAGCAGCGTAGGGAGTTTGGGACCACCCCGTCCCGGGGAGCTGTTTTTT. Amino acid sequence: CASSVGSLGPPRPGELFF.

This clone came up once. J is TRBJ2-3 and V is TRBV13; D is possibly TRBD1 or TRBD2 (5 bases each). Trimming pared 4 bases from V and 10 bases from J, leaving 27 bases between. This CDR3 is 17 amino acids long. Germline V gives CDR1 PRHDT, CDR2 FYEKMQ (reference sequence). DNA for the CDR3: TGTGCCAGCAGCTCGGGGACCGGAGATTTCACACAGGAGGCGCAGTATTTT. Amino acid sequence: CASSSGTGDFTQEAQYF.

This chain uses TRBV6-1 with TRBJ1-2; D is undetermined. V lost 6 bases to trimming and J lost 0 bases, with 14 bases between them. Germline-derived CDR1 and CDR2 are MNHNS and SASEGT. CDR3 length equals 15 residues. The CDR3 bases are TGTGCCAGCAGCTTTACGGCCGCTACTAACTATGGCTACACCTTC. Its translation: CASSFTAATNYGYTF.

V is TRBV9 and J is TRBJ2-5, with 7 bases aligning to TRBD1. Trimming at V came to 0 bases and at J to 4 bases, leaving 6 bases not matched to a gene. Germline V lookup: CDR1 SGDLS, CDR2 YYNGEE. The CDR3 runs 15 residues. CDR3 nucleotide sequence: TGTGCCAGCAGCGTAGAGGGACAGCTCGGAGAGACCCAGTACTTC. It yields the protein CASSVEGQLGETQYF.

As for this clone: The sample has other DNA sequences that encode this CDR3 too. V is TRBV5-1 and J is TRBJ2-3; TRBD1 agrees at 9 bases. V gave up 4 bases and J gave up 3 bases; unmatched junction bases: 3. This CDR3 region has 14 residues. Germline lookup yields CDR1 SGHRS and CDR2 YFSETQ. DNA for the CDR3: TGCGCCAGCAGCGCCGGACAGGGGACAGATACGCAGTATTTT. Translating gives CASSAGQGTDTQYF.

CDR3 bases: TGTGCCATCAGTGAGGGTCGGGGGGACTATGAGCACTATGGCTACACCTTC. This translates into CAISEGRGDYEHYGYTF. V usage is TRBV10-3 and J usage is TRBJ1-2, with D possibly being TRBD1 (5 bases). Germline-derived CDR1 and CDR2 are ENHRY and SYGVKD. CDR3 length: 17 amino acids. V was pared by 2 bases and J by 3 bases, with 19 bases between.

The chain links TRBV28 to TRBJ2-1; no clear D. Between the trimmed V and J ends, which lost 6 bases and 1 base, there was a span of 19 bases. CDR1 and CDR2 from the germline V gene are MDHEN and SYDVKM. The CDR3 spans 17 residues. CDR3: CASSEKKITFSYNEQFF. CDR3 DNA: TGTGCCAGCAGCGAAAAGAAAATAACCTTTTCCTACAATGAGCAGTTCTTC.

The genes are TRBV27 and TRBJ2-7, with 8 positions matching TRBD2. The CDR3 runs 14 residues. Germline V gene sequence: CDR1 MNHEY, CDR2 SMNVEV (reference sequence). V lost 3 bases and J lost 4; bases outside the gene matches: 5. The CDR3 sequence: CASSFTGGEYEQYF. For the CDR3, the DNA is TGTGCCAGCAGTTTTACGGGGGGGGAGTACGAGCAGTACTTC.

Points on this clone: The sample holds other DNA sequences that translate to the same CDR3. CDR3 in amino acids: CASSIGRTYEQYF. The CDR3 coding sequence is TGTGCCAGTAGTATCGGCAGGACCTACGAGCAGTACTTC. V gene TRBV19 combines with J gene TRBJ2-7; no reliable D call. There are 13 residues in the CDR3. Germline V CDR1 and CDR2: LNHDA, SQIVND (reference sequence). Trimming shortened V by 3 bases and J by 2 bases, and 8 bases separated the two germline ends.

V usage is TRBV19 and J usage is TRBJ1-3, with D uncertain. Trimming stripped 0 bases from V and 4 bases from J, with 10 bases between. The CDR3 has 15 amino acids. The germline V gene has CDR1 LNHDA and CDR2 SQIVND (reference sequence). For the CDR3, the DNA is TGTGCCAGTAGTATAGACCTGGTAACCGGAAACACCATATATTTT. Residues: CASSIDLVTGNTIYF.

This sequence joins TRBV28 and TRBJ2-7; perhaps TRBD1 as D (5 bases). Germline V CDR1 and CDR2: MDHEN, SYDVKM. V lost 3 bases and J 1 base, leaving 10 bases between the germline ends. The length of the CDR3 is 14 residues. CDR3 region: CASSFEAGSYEQYF. The CDR3 region has the DNA TGTGCCAGCAGTTTCGAGGCAGGGTCCTACGAGCAGTACTTC.

The J gene is TRBJ2-3, the V gene TRBV7-9; 8 bases are shared with TRBD1. V shed 1 base, J shed 5 bases, and the junction held 2 bases outside the gene matches. This CDR3 region has 14 residues. Germline CDR1 and CDR2: SEHNR and FQNEAQ (reference sequence). CDR3 amino acids: CASSLGTGGDTQYF. DNA of the CDR3: TGTGCCAGCAGCTTAGGAACAGGGGGAGATACGCAGTATTTT.

This chain links TRBV13 with TRBJ2-5; no reliable D call. V gave up 3 bases and J gave up 1 base, with 18 bases separating them. The CDR3 extends over 17 amino acids. From germline, CDR1 is PRHDT and CDR2 FYEKMQ (reference sequence). The CDR3 is CASSFGPPKQTQETQYF. For the CDR3, the DNA is TGTGCCAGCAGCTTCGGTCCTCCCAAGCAGACCCAAGAGACCCAGTACTTC.

This clone has just one count. This sequence joins TRBV4-1 and TRBJ1-1, with D perhaps TRBD1 (5 bases). Germline CDR1 is MGHRA and CDR2 is YSYEKL. This CDR3 region has 17 residues. Trimming cost V 0 bases and J 1 base, with 15 bases left between them. CDR3 DNA sequence: TGCGCCAGCAGCCAAGAAGGGCACCCGAGGGGGAACACTGAAGCTTTCTTT. Translated, it gives CASSQEGHPRGNTEAFF.

The rearrangement uses TRBV4-2 and TRBJ2-5, with TRBD2 matching over 7 bases. The trim removed 1 base at V and 5 bases at J, leaving 7 bases unmatched. Germline V gene data show CDR1 as LGHNA and CDR2 as YNFKEQ. The CDR3 sequence is 15 residues long. CDR3 region: CASSQVGGDGETQYF. The CDR3 nucleotides read TGTGCCAGCAGCCAAGTTGGGGGGGATGGGGAGACCCAGTACTTC.

This chain links TRBV10-3 with TRBJ2-3; D not resolved. V lost 8 bases, J lost 2 bases, and 8 bases lay in between. The CDR3 has 12 residues. Looked up from germline, CDR1 is ENHRY and CDR2 is SYGVKD. The CDR3 sequence: CAIASYTDTQYF. The CDR3 DNA reads as TGTGCCATCGCTTCCTACACAGATACGCAGTATTTT.

The chain carries TRBV5-1 and TRBJ2-1; perhaps TRBD2 as D (5 bases). CDR3 length equals 19 residues. The ends were cut back, 1 base at V and 0 bases at J, with 20 bases in the middle. Germline assignment: CDR1 SGHRS and CDR2 YFSETQ. This chain's CDR3 is CASSLPVRAGKSSYNEQFF. CDR3 bases: TGCGCCAGCAGCTTGCCCGTAAGAGCCGGGAAGAGCTCCTACAATGAGCAGTTCTTC. The full variable domain, completed using reference TRBV5-1 and TRBJ2-1, is KAGVTQTPRYLIKTRGQQVTLSCSPISGHRSVSWYQQTPGQGLQFLFEYFSETQRNKGNFPGRFSGRQFSNSRSEMNVSTLELGDSALYLCASSLPVRAGKSSYNEQFFGPGTRLTVL.

V is TRBV7-2 and J is TRBJ1-1; D possibly corresponds to TRBD1 (6 bases). In germline, CDR1 is SGHTA, CDR2 FQGNSA. This CDR3 region has 15 residues. Deletions cut 0 bases from V and 7 bases from J, with 15 bases between. This chain's CDR3 is CASSLALGGGLEAFF. The CDR3 DNA reads TGTGCCAGCAGCTTAGCGCTGGGGGGCGGCCTTGAAGCTTTCTTT.

The chain couples TRBV18 to TRBJ2-7, with 7 bases aligning to TRBD1. Per germline, CDR1 KGHSH and CDR2 LQKENI. V gave up 6 bases and J gave up 0 bases; unmatched junction bases: 5. The CDR3 contains 14 residues. In nucleotides, the CDR3 is TGTGCCAGCTCCGGGACAGAAGTCTCCTACGAGCAGTACTTC. Protein: CASSGTEVSYEQYF.